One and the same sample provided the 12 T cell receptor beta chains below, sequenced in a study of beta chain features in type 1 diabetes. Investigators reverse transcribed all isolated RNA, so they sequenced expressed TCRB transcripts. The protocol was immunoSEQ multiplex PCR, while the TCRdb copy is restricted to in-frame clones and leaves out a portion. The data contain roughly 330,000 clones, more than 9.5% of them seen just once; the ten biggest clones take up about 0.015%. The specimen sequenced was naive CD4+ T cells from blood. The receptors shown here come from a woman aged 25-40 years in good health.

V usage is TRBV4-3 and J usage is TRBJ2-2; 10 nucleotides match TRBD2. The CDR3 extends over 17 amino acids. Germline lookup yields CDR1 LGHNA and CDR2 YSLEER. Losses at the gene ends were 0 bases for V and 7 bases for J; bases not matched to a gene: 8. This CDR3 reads CASSQEGLAGVIGELFF. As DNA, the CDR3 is TGCGCCAGCAGCCAAGAGGGTCTAGCGGGAGTAATCGGGGAGCTGTTTTTT.

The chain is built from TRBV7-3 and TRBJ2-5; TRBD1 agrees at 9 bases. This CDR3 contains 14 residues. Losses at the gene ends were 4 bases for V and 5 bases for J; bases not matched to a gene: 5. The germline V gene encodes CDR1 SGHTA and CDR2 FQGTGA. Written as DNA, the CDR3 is TGTGCCAGCAGCTCCGGACAGGGGCCTGAGACCCAGTACTTC. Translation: CASSSGQGPETQYF.

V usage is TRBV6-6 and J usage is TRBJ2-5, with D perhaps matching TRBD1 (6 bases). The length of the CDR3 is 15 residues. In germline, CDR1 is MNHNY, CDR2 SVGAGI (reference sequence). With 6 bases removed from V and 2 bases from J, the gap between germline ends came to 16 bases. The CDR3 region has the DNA TGTGCCAGCAGGCCTACCCAGACAGGACAAGAGACCCAGTACTTC. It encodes CASRPTQTGQETQYF.

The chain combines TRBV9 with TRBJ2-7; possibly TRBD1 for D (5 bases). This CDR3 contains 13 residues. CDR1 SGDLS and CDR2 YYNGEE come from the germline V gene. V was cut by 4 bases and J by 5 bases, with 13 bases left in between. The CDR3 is CASSPGPPHEQYF. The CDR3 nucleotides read TGTGCCAGCAGCCCAGGGCCACCGCACGAGCAGTACTTC.

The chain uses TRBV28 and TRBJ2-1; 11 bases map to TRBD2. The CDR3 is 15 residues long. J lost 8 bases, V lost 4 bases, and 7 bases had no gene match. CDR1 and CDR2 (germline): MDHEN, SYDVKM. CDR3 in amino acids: CASSSPGLAADEQFF. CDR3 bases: TGTGCCAGCAGTTCGCCGGGACTAGCGGCGGATGAGCAGTTCTTC.

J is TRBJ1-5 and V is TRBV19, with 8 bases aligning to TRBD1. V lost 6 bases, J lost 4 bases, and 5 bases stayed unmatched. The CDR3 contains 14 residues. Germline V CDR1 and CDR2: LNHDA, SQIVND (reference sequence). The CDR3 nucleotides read TGTGCCAGTAGGGGACAGGTACGAAATCAGCCCCAGCATTTT. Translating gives CASRGQVRNQPQHF.

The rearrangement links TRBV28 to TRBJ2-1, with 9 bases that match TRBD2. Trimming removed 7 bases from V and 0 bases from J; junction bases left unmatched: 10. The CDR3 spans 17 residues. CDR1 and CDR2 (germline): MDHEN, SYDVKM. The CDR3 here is CASKNPGLATSYNEQFF. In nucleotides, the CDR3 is TGTGCCAGCAAAAACCCGGGACTAGCAACCTCCTACAATGAGCAGTTCTTC.

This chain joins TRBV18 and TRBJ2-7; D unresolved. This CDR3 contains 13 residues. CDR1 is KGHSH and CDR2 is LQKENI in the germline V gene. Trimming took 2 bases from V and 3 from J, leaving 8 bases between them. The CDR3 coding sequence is TGTGCCAGCTCACCAATCCCAGACTACGAGCAGTACTTC. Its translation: CASSPIPDYEQYF. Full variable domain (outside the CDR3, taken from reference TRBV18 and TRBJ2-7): NAGVMQNPRHLVRRRGQEARLRCSPMKGHSHVYWYRQLPEEGLKFMVYLQKENIIDESGMPKERFSAEFPKEGPSILRIQQVVRGDSAAYFCASSPIPDYEQYFGPGTRLTVT.

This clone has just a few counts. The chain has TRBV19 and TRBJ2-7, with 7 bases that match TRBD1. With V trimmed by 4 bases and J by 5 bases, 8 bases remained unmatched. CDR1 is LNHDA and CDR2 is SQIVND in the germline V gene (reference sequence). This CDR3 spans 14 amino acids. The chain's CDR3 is CASSTPQGSHEQYF. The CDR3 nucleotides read TGTGCCAGTAGTACCCCACAGGGGTCCCACGAGCAGTACTTC.

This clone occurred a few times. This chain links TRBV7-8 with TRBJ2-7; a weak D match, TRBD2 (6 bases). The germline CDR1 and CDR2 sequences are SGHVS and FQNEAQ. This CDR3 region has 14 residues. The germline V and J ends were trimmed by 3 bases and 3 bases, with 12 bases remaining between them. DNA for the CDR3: TGTGCCAGCAGCTTGGCGGGACTGAGCTACGAGCAGTACTTC. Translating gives CASSLAGLSYEQYF.

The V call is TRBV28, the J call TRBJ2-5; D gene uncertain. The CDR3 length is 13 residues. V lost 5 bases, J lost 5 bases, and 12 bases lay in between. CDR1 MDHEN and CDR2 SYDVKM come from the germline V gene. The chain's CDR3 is CASSLNYPETQYF. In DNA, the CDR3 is TGTGCCAGCAGTCTTAATTATCCGGAGACCCAGTACTTC.

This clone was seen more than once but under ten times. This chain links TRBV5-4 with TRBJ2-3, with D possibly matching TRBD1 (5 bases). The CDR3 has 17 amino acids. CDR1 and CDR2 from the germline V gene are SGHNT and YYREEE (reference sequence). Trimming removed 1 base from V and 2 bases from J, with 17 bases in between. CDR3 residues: CASSLSYGNGATDTQYF. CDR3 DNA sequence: TGTGCCAGCAGCTTGAGCTATGGGAATGGGGCCACAGATACGCAGTATTTT.